What follows are 27 T cell receptor beta chains derived from one specimen sequenced in a study of blood T cell repertoires in COVID-19. Sequencing was performed with immunoSEQ multiplex PCR; in TCRdb, only in-frame clones are kept and a portion is missing. The table shows approximately 470,000 clones, with 70% to 90% occurring only once. Specimen: peripheral blood. These receptors were taken from a human donor in a cohort sampled during active COVID-19.

This chain uses TRBV2 with TRBJ2-7, with 12 positions matching TRBD2. Germline V lookup: CDR1 SNHLY, CDR2 FYNNEI. CDR3 length: 15 residues. The ends lost 10 bases at V and 6 bases at J; junction bases unmatched: 13. The CDR3 DNA reads TGTGCCATCGGACTAGCGGGAAAAAAGGTGGGCGAGCAGTACTTC. Amino acids: CAIGLAGKKVGEQYF. The complete variable domain, with remaining parts taken from reference TRBV2 and TRBJ2-7, reads EPEVTQTPSHQVTQMGQEVILRCVPISNHLYFYWYRQILGQKVEFLVSFYNNEISEKSEIFDDQFSVERPDGSNFTLKIRSTKLEDSAMYFCAIGLAGKKVGEQYFGPGTRLTVT.

The rearrangement joins TRBV2 to TRBJ2-1; 8 nucleotides match TRBD1. V trimming: 3 bases; J trimming: 6 bases; junction bases outside the gene matches: 7. The germline V gene encodes CDR1 SNHLY and CDR2 FYNNEI. The CDR3 sequence is 15 residues long. This CDR3 reads CASSDGQGALNEQFF. The DNA of the CDR3 is TGTGCCAGCAGTGACGGGCAGGGGGCTCTCAATGAGCAGTTCTTC.

Of note for this clone: The sample carries other DNA sequences with the same CDR3. This chain joins TRBV30 and TRBJ1-5; 7 positions agree with TRBD1. V lost 5 bases and J lost 7; bases outside the gene matches: 5. Germline values: CDR1 GTSNPN, CDR2 SVGIG (reference sequence). The CDR3 totals 12 residues. CDR3 sequence (DNA): TGTGCCTGGGGGCAGGGGGGACAGCCCCAGCATTTT. Its translation: CAWGQGGQPQHF.

This clone was found once. The chain links TRBV6-5 to TRBJ2-7; 7 bases are a match to TRBD1. There are 15 residues in the CDR3. Trimming cost V 6 bases and J 3 bases; bases outside gene matches: 11. Germline CDR1 reads MNHEY; CDR2 reads SVGAGI. DNA of the CDR3: TGTGCCAGCAGCCGTGACAGGGTAGGGGGCTACGAGCAGTACTTC. Protein sequence: CASSRDRVGGYEQYF.

This rearrangement joins TRBV28 to TRBJ1-4; no clear D gene. From germline, CDR1 is MDHEN and CDR2 SYDVKM. The CDR3 is 11 amino acids. V was pared by 7 bases and J by 5 bases, with 5 bases between. The CDR3 nucleotides are TGTGCCAGCACGGGAAATGAAAAACTGTTTTTT. This codes for CASTGNEKLFF.

This chain joins TRBV28 and TRBJ2-7; TRBD1 might be the D (7 bases). The CDR3 extends over 12 amino acids. V was pared by 8 bases and J by 2 bases, with 10 bases between. The germline V gene encodes CDR1 MDHEN and CDR2 SYDVKM. CDR3 amino acids: CASQGGTYEQYF. CDR3 nucleotides: TGTGCCAGCCAGGGGGGTACCTACGAGCAGTACTTC.

V gene TRBV10-3 combines with J gene TRBJ2-2; 14 bases match TRBD2. Trimming took 5 bases from V and 7 from J; bases not matched to a gene: 12. CDR3 length equals 18 residues. Germline V gives CDR1 ENHRY, CDR2 SYGVKD. CDR3 coding DNA: TGTGCCATCAGTACCCCCGGGACTAGCGGGAGATCGGTCGGGGAGCTGTTTTTT. Its translation is CAISTPGTSGRSVGELFF.

The sample holds a few counts of this clone. This chain joins TRBV30 and TRBJ2-7, with 7 bases that match TRBD2. CDR3 length: 15 residues. The germline V gene encodes CDR1 GTSNPN and CDR2 SVGIG (reference sequence). The V gene end was trimmed by 1 base and the J gene end by 3 bases; junction bases not matched to a gene: 9. The CDR3 region has the DNA TGTGCCTGGAGTGCCCCCAACGGACTAGTCTACGAGCAGTACTTC. It specifies CAWSAPNGLVYEQYF.

This clone was counted only a few times. The rearrangement uses TRBV7-9 and TRBJ1-6; possibly TRBD1 for D (5 bases). The CDR3 totals 12 residues. CDR1 and CDR2 from the germline V gene are SEHNR and FQNEAQ (reference sequence). Trimming left V 5 bases short and J 7 bases short, with 6 bases between. The CDR3 sequence: CASSNRNSPLHF. CDR3 DNA sequence: TGTGCCAGCAGCAACAGGAATTCACCCCTCCACTTT.

The rearrangement links TRBV2 to TRBJ1-1; D not resolved. CDR1 SNHLY and CDR2 FYNNEI come from the germline V gene. The CDR3 contains 13 residues. Trimming pared 6 bases from V and 3 bases from J, leaving 11 bases between. This chain's CDR3 is CASSLSGYTEAFF. The CDR3 coding sequence is TGTGCCAGCAGCCTTTCGGGGTACACTGAAGCTTTCTTT.

The chain combines TRBV24-1 with TRBJ1-5; perhaps TRBD1 as D (6 bases). The germline V and J ends were trimmed by 1 base and 4 bases, with 7 bases remaining between them. The CDR3 is 14 residues long. CDR1 and CDR2 from the germline V gene are KGHDR and SFDVKD. The CDR3 DNA sequence: TGTGCCACCAGTGATTTTGGACAGAATCAGCCCCAGCATTTT. Translating it yields CATSDFGQNQPQHF.

The chain uses TRBV7-8 and TRBJ2-2; 7 bases align to TRBD1. Germline V lookup: CDR1 SGHVS, CDR2 FQNEAQ. Trimming took 2 bases from V and 4 from J; bases not matched to a gene: 7. The CDR3 spans 16 residues. CDR3 protein: CASSLYGQAGTGELFF. The CDR3 nucleotides are TGTGCCAGCAGCTTATATGGACAGGCTGGCACCGGGGAGCTGTTTTTT.

The chain employs TRBV3-1 (or the pseudogene TRBV3-2) and TRBJ1-1; 8 nucleotides align to TRBD1. The CDR3 runs 14 residues. Per germline, CDR1 LGHDT and CDR2 YNNKEL (reference sequence). After removal of 4 bases from V and 4 bases from J, the junction contained 5 bases not matched to a gene. CDR3 sequence reads: CASSRDRLGTEAFF. The CDR3 region has the DNA TGTGCCAGCAGCCGGGACAGGTTGGGCACTGAAGCTTTCTTT.

This clone was seen a handful of times. The rearrangement links TRBV5-6 to TRBJ2-1, with 7 bases aligning to TRBD2. Trimming at V came to 1 base and at J to 10 bases, leaving 8 bases not matched to a gene. Germline V CDR1 and CDR2: SGHDT, YYEEEE. This CDR3 contains 14 residues. CDR3 coding DNA: TGTGCCAGCAGCTTGCTGGCGGGAGCTGGGGAGCAGTTCTTC. Translation gives CASSLLAGAGEQFF. The whole variable domain, filled in from reference TRBV5-6 and TRBJ2-1, reads DAGVTQSPTHLIKTRGQQVTLRCSPKSGHDTVSWYQQALGQGPQFIFQYYEEEERQRGNFPDRFSGHQFPNYSSELNVNALLLGDSALYLCASSLLAGAGEQFFGPGTRLTVL.

This clone was seen a single time. The rearrangement links TRBV27 to TRBJ1-5, with D maybe TRBD1 (5 bases). The CDR3 contains 18 residues. In germline, CDR1 is MNHEY, CDR2 SMNVEV (reference sequence). With 6 bases removed from V and 6 bases from J, the gap between germline ends came to 27 bases. CDR3 loop: CASRVRWGGDGLFQPQHF. The CDR3 DNA reads as TGTGCCAGCAGGGTTCGTTGGGGGGGTGATGGACTTTTTCAGCCCCAGCATTTT.

CDR3 DNA sequence: TGTGCCAGTAGTAGCGTCAGGGGATACGAGCAGTACTTC. It is translated as CASSSVRGYEQYF. The chain couples TRBV19 to TRBJ2-7, with D possibly matching TRBD1 (6 bases). Germline lookup yields CDR1 LNHDA and CDR2 SQIVND (reference sequence). The V gene lost 4 bases and the J gene lost 4 bases, with 11 bases spanning the gap. The CDR3 consists of 13 residues.

The chain combines TRBV23-1 with TRBJ1-1; a weak D match, TRBD1 (6 bases). TRBV23-1 is given ORF status, its function remaining uncertain. V was trimmed by 3 bases and J by 0 bases, leaving 14 bases between them. There are 16 residues in the CDR3. The CDR3, as DNA: TGCGCCAGCAGTCAGGTTGTCGACAGGATGAACACTGAAGCTTTCTTT. Its protein product is CASSQVVDRMNTEAFF.

The chain combines TRBV11-1 with TRBJ2-3; D unresolved. The germline V gene encodes CDR1 SGHAT and CDR2 FQDESV (reference sequence). The CDR3 loop spans 15 amino acids. Trimming shortened V by 1 base and J by 4 bases, and 12 bases separated the two germline ends. The CDR3 DNA sequence: TGTGCCAGCAGCTTAGACCAGTACAGCTCAGATACGCAGTATTTT. Protein: CASSLDQYSSDTQYF.

V is TRBV3-1 (or the pseudogene TRBV3-2) and J is TRBJ1-5; D possibly corresponds to TRBD1 (6 bases). This CDR3 has 15 amino acids. Per germline, CDR1 LGHDT and CDR2 YNNKEL (reference sequence). Trimming pared 6 bases from V and 2 bases from J, leaving 14 bases between. The CDR3 here is CASSPRAGGNQPQHF. DNA for the CDR3: TGTGCCAGCAGTCCGCGGGCAGGGGGCAATCAGCCCCAGCATTTT.

V is TRBV6-2 or TRBV6-3 and J is TRBJ1-2, with 7 bases matching TRBD1. V lost 4 bases to trimming and J lost 7 bases; unmatched junction nucleotides: 12. CDR3 length equals 15 residues. In germline, CDR1 is MNHEY, CDR2 SVGEGT. The CDR3 nucleotides are TGTGCCAGCAGTTCCCACCCGGACAGGATGGGTGGCTACACCTTC. Residues: CASSSHPDRMGGYTF.

The V and J genes are TRBV18 and TRBJ2-5, with 7 bases identical to TRBD1. V lost 4 bases to trimming and J lost 5 bases; unmatched junction nucleotides: 4. There are 13 residues in the CDR3. The germline V gene has CDR1 KGHSH and CDR2 LQKENI. For the CDR3, the DNA is TGTGCCAGCTCACAGGGGGCGCGGGAGACCCAGTACTTC. This sequence encodes CASSQGARETQYF.

The chain carries TRBV30 and TRBJ1-2; tentative D call: TRBD1 (5 bases). V lost 0 bases and J lost 5, with 10 bases in between. This CDR3 is 13 amino acids long. Germline V gene lookup returns CDR1 GTSNPN and CDR2 SVGIG (reference sequence). CDR3 sequence (DNA): TGTGCCTGGAGTGTAGGGGCCCTATATGGCTACACCTTC. It translates to CAWSVGALYGYTF. The full variable domain, with the rest looked up from reference TRBV30 and TRBJ1-2, is SQTIHQWPATLVQPVGSPLSLECTVEGTSNPNLYWYRQAAGRGLQLLFYSVGIGQISSEVPQNLSASRPQDRQFILSSKKLLLSDSGFYLCAWSVGALYGYTFGSGTRLTVV.

The chain joins TRBV7-2 to TRBJ2-1, with D maybe TRBD1 (7 bases). Looked up from germline, CDR1 is SGHTA and CDR2 is FQGNSA. V was shortened by 5 bases and J by 4 bases, with 15 bases between the two germline ends. The CDR3 runs to 15 residues. The CDR3 loop is CASSPARGVYNEQFF. The CDR3 nucleotides are TGTGCCAGCAGCCCCGCCAGGGGGGTTTACAATGAGCAGTTCTTC.

The chain carries TRBV5-1 and TRBJ1-2; weak D call: TRBD1 (6 bases). Per germline, CDR1 SGHRS and CDR2 YFSETQ. This CDR3 comprises 15 residues. The V end was cut by 0 bases, the J end by 5 bases, with 14 bases between. The CDR3 here is CASSLAADRPYGYTF. CDR3 nucleotides: TGCGCCAGCAGCTTGGCCGCCGACAGGCCGTATGGCTACACCTTC.

On this clone: The sample contains more than one DNA sequence encoding this CDR3. V is TRBV19 and J is TRBJ2-2; TRBD2 agrees at 9 bases. Germline CDR1 reads LNHDA; CDR2 reads SQIVND (reference sequence). V shed 4 bases, J shed 0 bases, and the junction held 0 bases outside the gene matches. The CDR3 spans 15 residues. The CDR3 DNA reads TGTGCCAGTAGTACTAGCGGGACGAACACCGGGGAGCTGTTTTTT. Its protein is CASSTSGTNTGELFF.

The chain has TRBV29-1 and TRBJ2-7, with 8 bases aligning to TRBD1. The CDR3 extends over 16 amino acids. CDR1 and CDR2 from the germline V gene are SQVTM and ANQGSEA. J lost 0 bases, V lost 4 bases, and 11 bases had no gene match. As DNA, the CDR3 is TGCAGCGTTGGCGGAACCGGGACAGGTTACTCCTACGAGCAGTACTTC. Residues: CSVGGTGTGYSYEQYF.

V usage is TRBV12-3 or TRBV12-4 and J usage is TRBJ2-5; TRBD2 matches 8 bases. With V trimmed by 5 bases and J by 3 bases, 2 bases remained unmatched. This CDR3 comprises 13 residues. CDR3 residues: CASSVLAEETQYF. The DNA for the CDR3 is TGTGCCAGCAGTGTACTAGCGGAAGAGACCCAGTACTTC.